Below are 13 T cell receptor beta chains sequenced from a single sample in a study of beta chain features in type 1 diabetes. Antigens for these TCRs are unknown. Expressed TCRB transcripts were sequenced because the entire RNA isolate underwent reverse transcription. Here immunoSEQ multiplex PCR was the method, and the copy in TCRdb shows in-frame clones only, minus some. This table holds more than 550,000 clones, over 12% found once. Study-wide points: People with Type 1 diabetes carried modestly yet significantly shorter TCRB CDR3s in all four CD4+ subsets.

Material: naive CD4+ T cells from blood. All receptors derive from a man younger than 35 with type 1 diabetes.

This clone has more than one count but fewer than ten. The J gene is TRBJ2-3, the V gene TRBV6-6; perhaps D is TRBD1 or TRBD2 (5 bases each). Germline values: CDR1 MNHNY, CDR2 SVGAGI (reference sequence). CDR3 length: 15 amino acids. The V end was cut by 0 bases, the J end by 4 bases, with 11 bases between. The CDR3 DNA is TGTGCCAGCAGTTACTCTACCGGGACCTCAGATACGCAGTATTTT. Translation gives CASSYSTGTSDTQYF.

The chain links TRBV29-1 to TRBJ2-2; 7 positions match TRBD2. CDR1 is SQVTM, CDR2 ANQGSEA, per germline. The CDR3 has 14 residues. The V gene end was trimmed by 5 bases and the J gene end by 1 base; junction bases not matched to a gene: 4. Here the CDR3 reads CSVRPSGNTGELFF. CDR3 in DNA: TGCAGCGTTAGGCCTAGCGGGAACACCGGGGAGCTGTTTTTT.

CDR3 region: CAWNRDRYNYGYTF. The CDR3 nucleotides are TGTGCCTGGAATCGGGACCGTTATAACTATGGCTACACCTTC. J is TRBJ1-2 and V is TRBV30; the D gene is possibly TRBD1 (5 bases). CDR1 and CDR2 from the germline V gene are GTSNPN and SVGIG (reference sequence). The germline V and J ends were trimmed by 4 bases and 1 base, with 13 bases remaining between them. There are 14 residues in the CDR3.

This clone occurred a few times. CDR3 loop: CASSQLARETQYF. The CDR3 nucleotides read TGCGCCAGCAGCCAACTAGCGAGAGAGACCCAGTACTTC. The chain has TRBV4-1 and TRBJ2-5, with TRBD2 as a possible D gene (6 bases). V lost 2 bases and J lost 4, with 8 bases in between. CDR3 length equals 13 residues. CDR1 is MGHRA, CDR2 YSYEKL, per germline.

V and J are TRBV28 and TRBJ2-7; 8 bases are a match to TRBD1. The V segment lost 7 bases and the J segment 0 bases; nucleotides outside the gene matches: 8. The length of the CDR3 is 15 residues. The germline CDR1 and CDR2 sequences are MDHEN and SYDVKM. Here the CDR3 reads CASISGQVSSYEQYF. Here the CDR3 DNA reads TGTGCCAGCATCTCGGGACAGGTTAGCTCCTACGAGCAGTACTTC.

Only a few counts were recorded for this clone. V and J are TRBV30 and TRBJ2-7, with 7 bases fitting TRBD1. The germline V gene encodes CDR1 GTSNPN and CDR2 SVGIG (reference sequence). The J segment lost 3 bases and the V segment lost 6 bases, leaving 8 bases of the junction unmatched. The CDR3 sequence is 13 residues long. The CDR3 loop reads CACPRTGSYEQYF. The DNA for the CDR3 is TGTGCCTGTCCACGGACAGGAAGCTACGAGCAGTACTTC.

J is TRBJ2-7 and V is TRBV7-2; 9 bases are shared with TRBD2. The germline V gene has CDR1 SGHTA and CDR2 FQGNSA. The CDR3 totals 14 residues. V gave up 1 base and J gave up 7 bases; unmatched junction bases: 5. CDR3 nucleotide sequence: TGTGCCAGCAGCTTAGTTGGTCTAGCGGGGGAGCAGTACTTC. Translating it yields CASSLVGLAGEQYF.

This clone was counted between two and nine times. This chain connects TRBV4-2 to TRBJ2-7; 8 bases line up with TRBD1. Germline values: CDR1 LGHNA, CDR2 YNFKEQ. The ends lost 4 bases at V and 5 bases at J; junction bases unmatched: 10. The CDR3 totals 15 residues. CDR3 DNA: TGTGCCAGCAGCCTAGAAGACAGGGGCAGCAACGAGCAGTACTTC. Translating gives CASSLEDRGSNEQYF.

This rearrangement joins TRBV4-1 to TRBJ1-1; TRBD1 aligns across 11 bases. The CDR3 spans 16 residues. Germline values: CDR1 MGHRA, CDR2 YSYEKL. Losses at the gene ends were 4 bases for V and 4 bases for J; bases not matched to a gene: 8. The CDR3 here is CASSPGQGARGTEAFF. The DNA for the CDR3 is TGCGCCAGCAGCCCAGGACAGGGGGCGCGGGGCACTGAAGCTTTCTTT.

This clone was seen more than once but under ten times. The rearrangement uses TRBV7-2 and TRBJ2-4, with D maybe TRBD2 (6 bases). This CDR3 has 16 amino acids. Germline CDR1 SGHTA, CDR2 FQGNSA. Trimming removed 4 bases from V and 0 bases from J, with 13 bases in between. In DNA form, the CDR3 reads TGTGCCAGCAGCTCCTCCGCGGGGCTAGCCAAAAACATTCAGTACTTC. This translates into CASSSSAGLAKNIQYF.

The chain has TRBV6-1 and TRBJ2-1; perhaps TRBD2 as D (6 bases). In germline, CDR1 is MNHNS, CDR2 SASEGT. The CDR3 is 11 residues long. The CDR3 reads CGRGSYNEQFF. The CDR3 DNA sequence: TGTGGCCGGGGGTCCTACAATGAGCAGTTCTTC.

This chain joins TRBV5-1 and TRBJ2-1, with a weak D call TRBD2 (6 bases). Germline CDR1 is SGHRS and CDR2 is YFSETQ. The length of the CDR3 is 13 residues. V dropped 0 bases and J dropped 8 bases, with 9 bases sitting between them. CDR3: CASSLGLDDEQFF. The CDR3 DNA is TGCGCCAGCAGCTTGGGACTAGATGATGAGCAGTTCTTC.

The chain uses TRBV25-1 and TRBJ2-5; TRBD2 agrees at 9 bases. Germline V gene data show CDR1 as MGHDK and CDR2 as SYGVNS. The CDR3 has 16 residues. J gave up 5 bases and V 1 base, and 8 bases lay outside the gene matches. The CDR3 sequence is CASSEWDAGGPETQYF. The CDR3 DNA reads as TGTGCCAGCAGTGAATGGGACGCGGGGGGGCCGGAGACCCAGTACTTC.